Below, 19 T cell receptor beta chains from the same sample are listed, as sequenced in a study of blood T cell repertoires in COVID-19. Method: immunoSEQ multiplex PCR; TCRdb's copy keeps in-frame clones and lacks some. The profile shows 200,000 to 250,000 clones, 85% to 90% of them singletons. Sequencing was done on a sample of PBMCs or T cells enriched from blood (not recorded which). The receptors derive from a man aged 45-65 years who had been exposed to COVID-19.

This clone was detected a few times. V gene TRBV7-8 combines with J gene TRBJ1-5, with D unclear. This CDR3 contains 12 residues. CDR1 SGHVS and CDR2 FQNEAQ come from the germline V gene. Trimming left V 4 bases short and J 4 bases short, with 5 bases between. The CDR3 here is CASSSGNQPQHF. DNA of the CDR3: TGTGCCAGCAGCTCCGGGAATCAGCCCCAGCATTTT.

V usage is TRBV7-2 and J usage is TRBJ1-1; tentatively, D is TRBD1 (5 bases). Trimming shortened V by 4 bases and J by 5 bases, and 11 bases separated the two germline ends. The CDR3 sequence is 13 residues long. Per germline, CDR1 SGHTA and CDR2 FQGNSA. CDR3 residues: CASSSWGVTEAFF. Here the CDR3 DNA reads TGTGCCAGCAGCTCCTGGGGGGTTACTGAAGCTTTCTTT.

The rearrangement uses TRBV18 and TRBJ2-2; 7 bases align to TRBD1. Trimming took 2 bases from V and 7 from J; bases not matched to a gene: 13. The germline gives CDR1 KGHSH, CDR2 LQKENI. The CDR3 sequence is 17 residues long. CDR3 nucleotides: TGTGCCAGCTCACCAAACTACAGGGGCGCCCAAAACGGGGAGCTGTTTTTT. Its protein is CASSPNYRGAQNGELFF.

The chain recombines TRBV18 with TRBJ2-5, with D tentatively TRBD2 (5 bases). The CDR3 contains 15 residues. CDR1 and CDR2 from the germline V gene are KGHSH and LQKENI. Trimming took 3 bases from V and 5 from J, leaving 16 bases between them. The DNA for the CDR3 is TGTGCCAGCTCACCCTCTAGCACCCGATCGGAGACCCAGTACTTC. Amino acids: CASSPSSTRSETQYF.

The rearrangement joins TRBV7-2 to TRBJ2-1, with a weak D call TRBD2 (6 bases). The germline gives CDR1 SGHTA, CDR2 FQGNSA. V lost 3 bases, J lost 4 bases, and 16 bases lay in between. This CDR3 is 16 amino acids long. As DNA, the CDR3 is TGTGCCAGCAGCTTTACGGGAGCCTTATTATACAATGAGCAGTTCTTC. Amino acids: CASSFTGALLYNEQFF.

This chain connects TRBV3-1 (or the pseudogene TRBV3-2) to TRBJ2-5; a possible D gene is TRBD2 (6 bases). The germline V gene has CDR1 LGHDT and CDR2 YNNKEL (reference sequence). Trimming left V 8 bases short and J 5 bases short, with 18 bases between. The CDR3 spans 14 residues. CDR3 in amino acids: CASQPRGGGETQYF. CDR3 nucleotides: TGTGCCAGCCAGCCTCGGGGAGGAGGGGAGACCCAGTACTTC.

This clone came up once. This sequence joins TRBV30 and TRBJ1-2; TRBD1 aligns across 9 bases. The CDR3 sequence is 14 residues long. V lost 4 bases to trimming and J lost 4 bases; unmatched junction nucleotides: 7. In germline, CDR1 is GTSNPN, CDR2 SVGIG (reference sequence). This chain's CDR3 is CAWIRQGVGYGYTF. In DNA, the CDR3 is TGTGCCTGGATCCGACAGGGGGTTGGCTATGGCTACACCTTC.

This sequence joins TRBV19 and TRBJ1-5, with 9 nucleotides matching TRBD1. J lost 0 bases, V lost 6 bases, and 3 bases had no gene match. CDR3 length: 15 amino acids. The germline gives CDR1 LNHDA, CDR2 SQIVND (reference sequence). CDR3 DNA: TGTGCCAGTAGCATGGACAGGGGTAGCAATCAGCCCCAGCATTTT. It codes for CASSMDRGSNQPQHF.

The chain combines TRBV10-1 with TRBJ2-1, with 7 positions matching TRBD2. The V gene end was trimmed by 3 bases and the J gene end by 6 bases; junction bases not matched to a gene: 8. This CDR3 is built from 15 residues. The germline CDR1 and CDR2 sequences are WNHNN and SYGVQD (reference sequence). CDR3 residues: CASSEGRGQTNEQFF. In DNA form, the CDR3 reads TGCGCCAGCAGTGAAGGGAGGGGTCAAACCAATGAGCAGTTCTTC.

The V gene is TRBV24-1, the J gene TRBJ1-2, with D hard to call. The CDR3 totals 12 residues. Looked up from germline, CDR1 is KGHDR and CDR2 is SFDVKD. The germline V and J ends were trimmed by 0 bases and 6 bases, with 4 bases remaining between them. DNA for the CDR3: TGTGCCACCAGTGATTTGGAGAATGGCTACACCTTC. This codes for CATSDLENGYTF.

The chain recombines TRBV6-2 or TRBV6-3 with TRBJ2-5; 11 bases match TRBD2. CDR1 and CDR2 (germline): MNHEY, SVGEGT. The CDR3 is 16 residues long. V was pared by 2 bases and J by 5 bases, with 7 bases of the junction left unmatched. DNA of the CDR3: TGTGCCAGCAGTTACATGACTAGCGGGGATCGGGAGACCCAGTACTTC. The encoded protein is CASSYMTSGDRETQYF.

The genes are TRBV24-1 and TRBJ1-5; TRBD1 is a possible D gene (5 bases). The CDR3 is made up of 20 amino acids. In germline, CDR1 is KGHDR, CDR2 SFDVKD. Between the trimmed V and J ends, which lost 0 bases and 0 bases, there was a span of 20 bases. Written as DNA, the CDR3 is TGTGCCACCAGTGATTTGATCATTGTATCAACAGGTTATAGCAATCAGCCCCAGCATTTT. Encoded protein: CATSDLIIVSTGYSNQPQHF.

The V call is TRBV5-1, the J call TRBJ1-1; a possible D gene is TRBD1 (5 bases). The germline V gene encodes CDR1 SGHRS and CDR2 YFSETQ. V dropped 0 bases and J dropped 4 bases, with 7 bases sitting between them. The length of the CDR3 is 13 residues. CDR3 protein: CASSLDDSTEAFF. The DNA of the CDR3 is TGCGCCAGCAGCTTGGATGACAGCACTGAAGCTTTCTTT.

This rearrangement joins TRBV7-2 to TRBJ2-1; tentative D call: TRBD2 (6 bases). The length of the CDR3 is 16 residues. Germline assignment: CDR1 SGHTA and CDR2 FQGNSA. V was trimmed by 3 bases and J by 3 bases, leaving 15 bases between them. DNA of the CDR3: TGTGCCAGCAGCTTGGGGGGTAGCGTATTCTACAATGAGCAGTTCTTC. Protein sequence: CASSLGGSVFYNEQFF.

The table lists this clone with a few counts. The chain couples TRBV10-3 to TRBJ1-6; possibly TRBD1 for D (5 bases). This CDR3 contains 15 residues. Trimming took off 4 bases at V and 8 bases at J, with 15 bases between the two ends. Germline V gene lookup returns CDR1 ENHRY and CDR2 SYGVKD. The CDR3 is CAISGRRDRDSPLHF. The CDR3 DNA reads TGTGCCATCAGTGGACGGCGGGACCGAGATTCACCCCTCCACTTT.

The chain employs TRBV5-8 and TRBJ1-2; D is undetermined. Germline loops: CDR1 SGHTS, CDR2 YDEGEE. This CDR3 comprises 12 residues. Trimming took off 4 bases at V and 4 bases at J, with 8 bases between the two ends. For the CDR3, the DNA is TGTGCCAGCAGCCTAGAGTTCTATGGCTACACCTTC. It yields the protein CASSLEFYGYTF.

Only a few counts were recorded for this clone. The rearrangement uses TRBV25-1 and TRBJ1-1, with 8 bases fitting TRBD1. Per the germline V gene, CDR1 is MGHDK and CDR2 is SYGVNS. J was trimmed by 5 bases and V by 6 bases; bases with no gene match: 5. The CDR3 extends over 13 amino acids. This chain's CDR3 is CASSRQGPTEAFF. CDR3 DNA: TGTGCCAGCAGCAGACAGGGGCCGACTGAAGCTTTCTTT. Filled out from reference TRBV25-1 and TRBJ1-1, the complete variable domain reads EADIYQTPRYLVIGTGKKITLECSQTMGHDKMYWYQQDPGMELHLIHYSYGVNSTEKGDLSSESTVSRIRTEHFPLTLESARPSHTSQYLCASSRQGPTEAFFGQGTRLTVV.

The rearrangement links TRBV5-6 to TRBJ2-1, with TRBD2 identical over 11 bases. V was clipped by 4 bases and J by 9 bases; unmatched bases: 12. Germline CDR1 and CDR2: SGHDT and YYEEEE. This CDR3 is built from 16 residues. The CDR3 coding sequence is TGTGCCAGCAGCCGTGTGGGACTAGCGGATTCTGGTGAGCAGTTCTTC. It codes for CASSRVGLADSGEQFF.

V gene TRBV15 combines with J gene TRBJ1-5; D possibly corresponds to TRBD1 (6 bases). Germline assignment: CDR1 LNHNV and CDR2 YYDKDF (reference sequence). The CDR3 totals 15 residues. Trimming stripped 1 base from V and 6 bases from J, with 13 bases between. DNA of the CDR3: TGTGCCACCAGCAGAGGGAGAACACAGGGTCAGCCCCAGCATTTT. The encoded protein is CATSRGRTQGQPQHF.